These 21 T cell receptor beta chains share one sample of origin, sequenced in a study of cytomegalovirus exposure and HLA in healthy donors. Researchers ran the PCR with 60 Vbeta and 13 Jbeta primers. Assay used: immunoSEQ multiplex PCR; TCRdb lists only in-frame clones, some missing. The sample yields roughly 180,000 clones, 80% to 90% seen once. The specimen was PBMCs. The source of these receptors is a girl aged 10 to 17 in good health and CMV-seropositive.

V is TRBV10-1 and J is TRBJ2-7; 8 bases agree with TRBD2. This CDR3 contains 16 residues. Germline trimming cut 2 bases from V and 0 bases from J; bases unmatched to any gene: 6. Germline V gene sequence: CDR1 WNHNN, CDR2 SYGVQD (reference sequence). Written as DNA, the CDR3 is TGCGCCAGCAGTGAGAGCGGGGGCCTTAACTCCTACGAGCAGTACTTC. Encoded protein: CASSESGGLNSYEQYF.

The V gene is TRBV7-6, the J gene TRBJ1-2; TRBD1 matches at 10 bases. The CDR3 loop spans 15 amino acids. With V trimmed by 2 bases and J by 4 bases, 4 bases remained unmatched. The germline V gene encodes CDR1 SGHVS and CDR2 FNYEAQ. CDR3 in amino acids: CASSLRDRGTYGYTF. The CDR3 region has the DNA TGTGCCAGCAGCTTAAGGGACAGGGGTACCTATGGCTACACCTTC.

The CDR3 loop reads CASSLPGTGGTGELFF. The DNA of the CDR3 is TGTGCCAGCAGTCTCCCGGGGACAGGGGGAACCGGGGAGCTGTTTTTT. The chain employs TRBV28 and TRBJ2-2, with TRBD1 identical over 11 bases. In germline, CDR1 is MDHEN, CDR2 SYDVKM. The CDR3 extends over 16 amino acids. The V segment lost 5 bases and the J segment 5 bases; nucleotides outside the gene matches: 7. Supplemented by reference TRBV28 and TRBJ2-2, the full variable domain reads DVKVTQSSRYLVKRTGEKVFLECVQDMDHENMFWYRQDPGLGLRLIYFSYDVKMKEKGDIPEGYSVSREKKERFSLILESASTNQTSMYLCASSLPGTGGTGELFFGEGSRLTVL.

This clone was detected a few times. The CDR3 sequence is CASSLVGSSRLTDTQYF. CDR3 nucleotide sequence: TGTGCCAGCAGCTTAGTGGGGTCCTCCAGACTAACAGATACGCAGTATTTT. The V call is TRBV7-9, the J call TRBJ2-3, with D possibly matching TRBD2 (5 bases). CDR1 SEHNR and CDR2 FQNEAQ come from the germline V gene (reference sequence). V dropped 1 base and J dropped 3 bases, with 17 bases sitting between them. The CDR3 length is 17 residues.

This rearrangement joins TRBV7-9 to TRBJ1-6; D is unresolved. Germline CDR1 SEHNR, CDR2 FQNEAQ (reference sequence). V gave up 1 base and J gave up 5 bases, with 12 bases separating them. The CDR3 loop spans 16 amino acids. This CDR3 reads CASSLGSGMNNSPLHF. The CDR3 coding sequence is TGTGCCAGCAGCTTAGGATCCGGGATGAATAATTCACCCCTCCACTTT.

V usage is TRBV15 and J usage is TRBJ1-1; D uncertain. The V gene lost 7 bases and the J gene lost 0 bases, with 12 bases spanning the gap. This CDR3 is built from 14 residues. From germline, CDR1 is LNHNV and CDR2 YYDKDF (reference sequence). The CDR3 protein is CATKIELMNTEAFF. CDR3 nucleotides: TGTGCCACCAAAATAGAGCTCATGAACACTGAAGCTTTCTTT.

Here the CDR3 reads CASSLSAETYNEQFF. The CDR3 DNA reads as TGTGCCAGCAGTTTATCAGCGGAGACGTACAATGAGCAGTTCTTC. The chain carries TRBV28 and TRBJ2-1; weak D call: TRBD2 (5 bases). This CDR3 has 15 amino acids. CDR1 is MDHEN, CDR2 SYDVKM, per germline. Trimming took 1 base from V and 4 from J, leaving 11 bases between them. The full variable domain, rest sourced from reference TRBV28 and TRBJ2-1, is DVKVTQSSRYLVKRTGEKVFLECVQDMDHENMFWYRQDPGLGLRLIYFSYDVKMKEKGDIPEGYSVSREKKERFSLILESASTNQTSMYLCASSLSAETYNEQFFGPGTRLTVL.

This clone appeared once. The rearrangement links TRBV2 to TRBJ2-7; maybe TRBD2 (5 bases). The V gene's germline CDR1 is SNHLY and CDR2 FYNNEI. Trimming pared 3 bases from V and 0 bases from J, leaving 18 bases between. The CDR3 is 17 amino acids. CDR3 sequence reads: CASSETGKLLRSYEQYF. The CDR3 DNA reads TGTGCCAGCAGTGAGACCGGGAAATTGCTTCGCTCCTACGAGCAGTACTTC.

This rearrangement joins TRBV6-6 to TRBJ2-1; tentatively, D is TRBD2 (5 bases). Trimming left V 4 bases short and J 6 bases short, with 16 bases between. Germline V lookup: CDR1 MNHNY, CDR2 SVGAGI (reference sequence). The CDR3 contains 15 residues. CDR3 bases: TGTGCCAGCAGTTCCACGAGGGAAGGGTCCAATGAGCAGTTCTTC. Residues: CASSSTREGSNEQFF.

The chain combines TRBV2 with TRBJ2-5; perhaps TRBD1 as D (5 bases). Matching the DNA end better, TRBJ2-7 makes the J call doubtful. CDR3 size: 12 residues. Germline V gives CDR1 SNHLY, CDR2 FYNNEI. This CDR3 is CASSDRAYEQYF. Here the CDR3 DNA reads TGTGCCAGCAGTGACAGGGCCTACGAGCAGTACTTC.

The CDR3 protein is CASSEEAARYTGELFF. CDR3 DNA: TGTGCCAGCAGTGAAGAAGCGGCCAGGTACACCGGGGAGCTGTTTTTT. V usage is TRBV6-1 and J usage is TRBJ2-2; tentatively, D is TRBD2 (5 bases). The CDR3 has 16 residues. The germline gives CDR1 MNHNS, CDR2 SASEGT. V gave up 1 base and J gave up 3 bases, with 12 bases separating them.

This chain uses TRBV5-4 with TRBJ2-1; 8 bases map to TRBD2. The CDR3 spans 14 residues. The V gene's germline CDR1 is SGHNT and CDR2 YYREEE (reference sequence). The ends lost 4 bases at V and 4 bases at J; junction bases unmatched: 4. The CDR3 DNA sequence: TGTGCCAGCAGCCCGGGGGGGGCTTACAATGAGCAGTTCTTC. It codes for CASSPGGAYNEQFF.

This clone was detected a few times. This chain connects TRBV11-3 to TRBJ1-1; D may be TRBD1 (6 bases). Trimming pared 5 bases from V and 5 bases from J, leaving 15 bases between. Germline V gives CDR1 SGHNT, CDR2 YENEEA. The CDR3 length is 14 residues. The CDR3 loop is CASSPTDSGTEAFF. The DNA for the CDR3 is TGTGCCAGCAGCCCGACGGACAGTGGGACTGAAGCTTTCTTT.

The CDR3 protein is CATGDYGYTF. The CDR3 DNA reads TGTGCCACAGGGGATTATGGCTACACCTTC. The rearrangement uses TRBV19 and TRBJ1-2, with TRBD1 as a possible D gene (6 bases). The CDR3 length is 10 residues. Germline V lookup: CDR1 LNHDA, CDR2 SQIVND (reference sequence). V gave up 10 bases and J gave up 5 bases, with 8 bases separating them.

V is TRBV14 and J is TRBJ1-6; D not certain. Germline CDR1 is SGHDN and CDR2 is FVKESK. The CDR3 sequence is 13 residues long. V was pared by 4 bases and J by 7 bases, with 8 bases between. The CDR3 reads CASSPTRNSPLHF. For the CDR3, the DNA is TGTGCCAGCAGCCCAACGAGGAATTCACCCCTCCACTTT.

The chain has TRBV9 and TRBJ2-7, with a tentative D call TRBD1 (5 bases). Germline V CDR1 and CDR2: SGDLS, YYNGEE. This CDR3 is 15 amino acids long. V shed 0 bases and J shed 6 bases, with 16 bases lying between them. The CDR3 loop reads CASSVGKGWSAEQYF. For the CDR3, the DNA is TGTGCCAGCAGCGTAGGAAAGGGGTGGTCGGCCGAGCAGTACTTC.

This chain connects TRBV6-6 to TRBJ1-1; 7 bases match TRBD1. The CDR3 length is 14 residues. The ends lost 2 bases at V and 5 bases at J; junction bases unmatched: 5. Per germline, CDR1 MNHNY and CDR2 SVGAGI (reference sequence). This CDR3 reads CASSYKGADTEAFF. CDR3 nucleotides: TGTGCCAGCAGTTACAAGGGGGCGGATACTGAAGCTTTCTTT.

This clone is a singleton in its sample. CDR3 amino acids: CASSLAGGFQETQYF. CDR3 DNA sequence: TGTGCCAGCAGCTTAGCGGGGGGGTTCCAAGAGACCCAGTACTTC. V usage is TRBV7-9 and J usage is TRBJ2-5; TRBD2 aligns across 7 bases. Trimming cost V 0 bases and J 1 base; bases outside gene matches: 2. CDR1 and CDR2 from the germline V gene are SEHNR and FQNEAQ (reference sequence). This CDR3 spans 15 amino acids.

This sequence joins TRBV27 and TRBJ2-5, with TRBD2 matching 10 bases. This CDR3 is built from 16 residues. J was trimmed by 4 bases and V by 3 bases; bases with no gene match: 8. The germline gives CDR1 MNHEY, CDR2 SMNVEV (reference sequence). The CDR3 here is CASSFGAGGPRETQYF. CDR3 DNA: TGTGCCAGCAGTTTTGGAGCGGGGGGGCCTAGAGAGACCCAGTACTTC.

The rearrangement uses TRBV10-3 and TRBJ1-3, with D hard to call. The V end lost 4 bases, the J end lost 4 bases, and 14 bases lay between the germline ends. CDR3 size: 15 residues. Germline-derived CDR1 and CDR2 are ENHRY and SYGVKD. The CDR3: CAISGARVEGNTIYF. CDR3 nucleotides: TGTGCCATCAGTGGGGCGAGGGTAGAAGGAAACACCATATATTTT.

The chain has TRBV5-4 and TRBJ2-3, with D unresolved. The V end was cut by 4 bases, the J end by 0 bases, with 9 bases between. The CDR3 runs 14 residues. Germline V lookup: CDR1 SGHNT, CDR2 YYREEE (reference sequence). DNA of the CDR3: TGTGCCAGCAGCGCCTCAGTTAGCACAGATACGCAGTATTTT. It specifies CASSASVSTDTQYF.